The clone carrying this T cell receptor beta chain was seen a few times. The antigen is unknown. The sample comes from a study of T cells in Graves' hyperthyroidism and ophthalmopathy. Clinical symptoms, serum thyroxine, TRAb, thyroid ultrasound and orbital computed tomography established diagnosis. The source of the PBMCs was 8 to 10 ml of fresh peripheral blood. V was shortened by 2 bases and J by 7 bases, with 7 bases between the two germline ends. The CDR3 length is 12 residues. Amplification of TCR beta CDR3 regions used RNA as the template. With the HTBI primer set, the TCR CDR3 went through a first round of RT-PCR. MiXCR, applied by TCRdb to the multiplex PCR reads, yields one record per CDR3 protein. The top ten hold approximately 19% of the sample, which has approximately 350,000 distinct CDR3 sequences, nearly 15% seen once. Whole-study findings and limits: In the analysis, a 13 V-J model separated ophthalmopathy from stable hyperthyroidism. Most expanded thyroid clonotypes above 0.001 recurred in blood.

The TCR was taken from a woman aged 55-70 years with Graves' ophthalmopathy. V is TRBV12-3 or TRBV12-4 and J is TRBJ2-3; D is uncertain. Sequenced material: blood. CDR3 coding DNA: TGTGCCAGCAGTTTAAGTATAAATACGCAGTATTTT. Protein: CASSLSINTQYF.